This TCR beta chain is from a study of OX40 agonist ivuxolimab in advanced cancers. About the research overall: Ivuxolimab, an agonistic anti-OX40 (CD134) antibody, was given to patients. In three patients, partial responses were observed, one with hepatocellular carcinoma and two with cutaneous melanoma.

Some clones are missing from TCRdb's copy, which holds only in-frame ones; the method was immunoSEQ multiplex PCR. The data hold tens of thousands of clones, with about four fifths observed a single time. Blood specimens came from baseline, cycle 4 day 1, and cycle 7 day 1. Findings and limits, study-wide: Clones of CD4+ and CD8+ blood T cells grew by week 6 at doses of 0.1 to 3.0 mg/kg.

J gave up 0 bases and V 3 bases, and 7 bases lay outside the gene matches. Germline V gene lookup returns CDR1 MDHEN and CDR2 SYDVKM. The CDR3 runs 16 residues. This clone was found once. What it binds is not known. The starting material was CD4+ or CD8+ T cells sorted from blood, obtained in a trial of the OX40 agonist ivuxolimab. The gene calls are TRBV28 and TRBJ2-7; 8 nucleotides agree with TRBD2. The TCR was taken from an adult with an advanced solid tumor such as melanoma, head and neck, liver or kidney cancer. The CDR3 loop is CASSFELADRSYEQYF. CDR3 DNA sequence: TGTGCCAGCAGTTTCGAACTAGCGGACCGCTCCTACGAGCAGTACTTC.